The 27 T cell receptor beta chains presented below share a single source sample, sequenced in a study of CD8+ T cells in alopecia areata. Treatment denoted: oral pan-JAK inhibitor, 5-10 mg twice daily. Reverse transcription of extracted RNA yielded cDNA, which provided the sequencing template. Some clones are missing from TCRdb's copy, which holds only in-frame ones; the method was immunoSEQ multiplex PCR. The data contain hundreds of thousands of clones, 66% of them seen just once; the ten biggest clones take up roughly 1.2%. The material sequenced was CD4+ T cells sorted from blood, taken between weeks 43 and 45, from a patient treated with tofacitinib. These receptors came from a human donor with alopecia areata.

This clone was observed a few times. The chain joins TRBV25-1 to TRBJ1-6, with no clear D. The germline CDR1 and CDR2 sequences are MGHDK and SYGVNS. V was shortened by 2 bases and J by 6 bases, with 11 bases between the two germline ends. The CDR3 consists of 15 residues. The CDR3 sequence is CASSERGFGNSPLHF. DNA for the CDR3: TGTGCCAGCAGTGAAAGAGGGTTTGGTAATTCACCCCTCCACTTT.

The chain employs TRBV5-1 and TRBJ2-5; D may be TRBD1 or TRBD2 (6 bases each). Trimming removed 4 bases at V and 3 bases at J, with 13 bases between. The germline gives CDR1 SGHRS, CDR2 YFSETQ. The CDR3 contains 14 residues. The CDR3 loop reads CASSPGAREETQYF. In nucleotides, the CDR3 is TGCGCCAGCAGCCCGGGGGCCCGGGAAGAGACCCAGTACTTC.

The gene calls are TRBV9 and TRBJ2-1; D unresolved. Trimming cost V 2 bases and J 10 bases, with 19 bases left between them. Germline CDR1 reads SGDLS; CDR2 reads YYNGEE. This CDR3 is 15 amino acids long. This chain's CDR3 is CASSVHPGSPLEQFF. CDR3 DNA sequence: TGTGCCAGCAGCGTCCACCCCGGGTCCCCCCTCGAGCAGTTCTTC.

This clone was recorded a few times. The chain joins TRBV30 to TRBJ1-2, with 7 positions matching TRBD1. The CDR3 length is 13 residues. Germline V gives CDR1 GTSNPN, CDR2 SVGIG (reference sequence). Unmatched junction bases numbered 4, after V lost 1 base and J lost 5 bases. The CDR3 sequence: CAWSGTGTYGYTF. The CDR3, as DNA: TGTGCCTGGAGTGGGACAGGAACTTATGGCTACACCTTC.

The V call is TRBV6-5, the J call TRBJ2-7; D is unresolved. Germline loops: CDR1 MNHEY, CDR2 SVGAGI. V gave up 5 bases and J gave up 2 bases, with 10 bases separating them. The CDR3 loop spans 13 amino acids. The CDR3 here is CASSQYPTYEQYF. CDR3 nucleotides: TGTGCCAGCAGTCAGTATCCTACCTACGAGCAGTACTTC.

The chain employs TRBV9 and TRBJ2-4; D may be TRBD2 (5 bases). CDR1 is SGDLS, CDR2 YYNGEE, per germline. This CDR3 contains 14 residues. The V and J ends lost 0 bases and 8 bases respectively, with 12 bases between them. CDR3: CASSVEDRGHIQYF. The DNA for the CDR3 is TGTGCCAGCAGCGTAGAAGATCGAGGGCACATTCAGTACTTC.

This clone was found a few times. This same CDR3 is encoded by further DNA sequences in the sample. The rearrangement joins TRBV29-1 to TRBJ2-2; a possible D gene is TRBD1 (5 bases). The V gene lost 4 bases and the J gene lost 4 bases, with 7 bases spanning the gap. Per the germline V gene, CDR1 is SQVTM and CDR2 is ANQGSEA. This CDR3 is 12 amino acids long. This CDR3 reads CSVARGTGELFF. The DNA for the CDR3 is TGCAGCGTTGCAAGGGGCACCGGGGAGCTGTTTTTT.

The chain is built from TRBV5-1 and TRBJ2-5, with 8 positions matching TRBD2. V lost 7 bases to trimming and J lost 3 bases; unmatched junction nucleotides: 11. CDR1 is SGHRS, CDR2 YFSETQ, per germline. The CDR3 has 15 amino acids. The CDR3 protein is CASRRGTSGEETQYF. The CDR3 DNA follows: TGCGCCAGCCGGAGGGGTACTAGCGGAGAAGAGACCCAGTACTTC.

This clone was found once. The chain employs TRBV29-1 and TRBJ2-7; D gene unclear. Trimming shortened V by 1 base and J by 2 bases, and 6 bases separated the two germline ends. This CDR3 contains 12 residues. Germline CDR1 SQVTM, CDR2 ANQGSEA. The CDR3 loop is CSVEVAPYEQYF. The CDR3 nucleotides are TGCAGCGTTGAAGTGGCACCCTACGAGCAGTACTTC.

The chain is built from TRBV9 and TRBJ2-5, with 10 nucleotides matching TRBD2. The trim removed 0 bases at V and 2 bases at J, leaving 7 bases unmatched. The CDR3 extends over 17 amino acids. Germline loops: CDR1 SGDLS, CDR2 YYNGEE. DNA for the CDR3: TGTGCCAGCAGCGTAGCGCATAGCGGGGGGTCACAAGAGACCCAGTACTTC. Translation gives CASSVAHSGGSQETQYF.

V gene TRBV29-1 combines with J gene TRBJ2-7, with D unclear. V shed 7 bases and J shed 2 bases, with 18 bases lying between them. The CDR3 loop spans 14 amino acids. Germline CDR1 and CDR2: SQVTM and ANQGSEA. CDR3 DNA sequence: TGCAGCGCCAATGACGGTGTGAAAGCCTACGAGCAGTACTTC. It is translated as CSANDGVKAYEQYF.

In its sample, this clone was seen once. J is TRBJ2-2 and V is TRBV29-1; 10 bases map to TRBD1. The CDR3 sequence is 12 residues long. CDR1 is SQVTM, CDR2 ANQGSEA, per germline. The CDR3 DNA reads as TGCAGTGGACAGGGGGACACCGGGGAGCTGTTTTTT. Its protein is CSGQGDTGELFF.

The chain employs TRBV10-2 and TRBJ2-1, with 8 bases aligning to TRBD2. V was clipped by 5 bases and J by 8 bases; unmatched bases: 5. Germline CDR1 and CDR2: WSHSY and SAAADI. The CDR3 totals 13 residues. CDR3 coding DNA: TGCGCCAGCAGTCGGGGGGGCCGGGATGAGCAGTTCTTC. It is translated as CASSRGGRDEQFF.

There are a few counts of this clone. V usage is TRBV11-3 and J usage is TRBJ1-1; no reliable D call. Germline V gives CDR1 SGHNT, CDR2 YENEEA. The CDR3 has 11 amino acids. V dropped 6 bases and J dropped 2 bases, with 4 bases sitting between them. CDR3 nucleotide sequence: TGTGCCAGCAGGTTAAACACTGAAGCTTTCTTT. This encodes CASRLNTEAFF.

There are a few counts of this clone. The same CDR3 is also encoded by other DNA sequences in this sample. The rearrangement links TRBV7-2 to TRBJ1-2; D is ambiguous. The CDR3 extends over 11 amino acids. Germline V gives CDR1 SGHTA, CDR2 FQGNSA. Trimming cost V 3 bases and J 7 bases, with 6 bases left between them. The chain's CDR3 is CASSFSSGYTF. CDR3 coding DNA: TGTGCCAGCAGCTTTTCCTCTGGCTACACCTTC.

V gene TRBV6-5 combines with J gene TRBJ1-2; 7 bases agree with TRBD1. Germline CDR1 MNHEY, CDR2 SVGAGI. The CDR3 is made up of 15 amino acids. V was clipped by 7 bases and J by 7 bases; unmatched bases: 15. CDR3 nucleotides: TGTGCCAGCAACCCGACAGGGCTTGCCTTATCTGGCTACACCTTC. Translation: CASNPTGLALSGYTF.

The chain joins TRBV7-2 to TRBJ2-3; 7 positions match TRBD2. The CDR3 is 15 residues long. V dropped 0 bases and J dropped 0; count of bases not matched to a gene: 0. Per germline, CDR1 SGHTA and CDR2 FQGNSA. In nucleotides, the CDR3 is TGTGCCAGCAGCTTAGCGGGGGGGAGCACAGATACGCAGTATTTT. The encoded protein is CASSLAGGSTDTQYF.

The CDR3 here is CASSSAPARTGGKNEQFF. CDR3 in DNA: TGTGCCAGCAGCTCCGCCCCCGCGAGGACAGGGGGTAAAAATGAGCAGTTCTTC. V usage is TRBV7-9 and J usage is TRBJ2-1; 10 positions match TRBD1. The trim removed 4 bases at V and 7 bases at J, leaving 16 bases unmatched. This CDR3 has 18 amino acids. Per the germline V gene, CDR1 is SEHNR and CDR2 is FQNEAQ (reference sequence).

In DNA form, the CDR3 reads TGCAGCGTGCCAGGGGCCGGGGAGCTGTTTTTT. The encoded protein is CSVPGAGELFF. J is TRBJ2-2 and V is TRBV29-1; tentatively, D is TRBD1 (6 bases). Trimming pared 6 bases from V and 6 bases from J, leaving 8 bases between. Germline values: CDR1 SQVTM, CDR2 ANQGSEA. CDR3 size: 11 residues.

The count of this clone is one. The chain combines TRBV5-6 with TRBJ1-2; D is uncertain. The germline V gene encodes CDR1 SGHDT and CDR2 YYEEEE. The CDR3 totals 15 residues. Trimming cost V 0 bases and J 0 bases, with 9 bases left between them. CDR3 sequence reads: CASSLGLETNYGYTF. DNA of the CDR3: TGTGCCAGCAGCTTGGGTCTGGAGACTAACTATGGCTACACCTTC.

This clone was detected once. The CDR3 end shows no conserved phenylalanine or tryptophan, and so a read error is likely. The chain uses TRBV29-1 and TRBJ1-6, with D uncertain. V lost 4 bases and J lost 7, with 11 bases in between. The CDR3 runs to 13 residues. Germline V gene data show CDR1 as SQVTM and CDR2 as ANQGSEA. CDR3 sequence: CSVVVSPNSPLHL. DNA of the CDR3: TGCAGCGTTGTTGTCAGTCCCAATTCACCCCTCCACCTT.

The rearrangement joins TRBV12-5 to TRBJ2-7; 7 bases agree with TRBD1. V shed 4 bases and J 2 bases; nucleotides not matched to a gene: 5. Germline values: CDR1 LGHNT, CDR2 FRNRAP. This CDR3 has 14 residues. The CDR3 region is CASGYIGQAYEQYF. For the CDR3, the DNA is TGTGCTAGTGGTTATATAGGACAGGCCTACGAGCAGTACTTC.

The chain uses TRBV18 and TRBJ1-3; D not certain. Deletions cut 3 bases from V and 0 bases from J, with 6 bases between. Looked up from germline, CDR1 is KGHSH and CDR2 is LQKENI. CDR3 size: 14 residues. In nucleotides, the CDR3 is TGTGCCAGCTCACCTTCGATCTCTGGAAACACCATATATTTT. Translating it yields CASSPSISGNTIYF. The entire variable domain, with the rest obtained from reference TRBV18 and TRBJ1-3, is as follows: NAGVMQNPRHLVRRRGQEARLRCSPMKGHSHVYWYRQLPEEGLKFMVYLQKENIIDESGMPKERFSAEFPKEGPSILRIQQVVRGDSAAYFCASSPSISGNTIYFGEGSWLTVV.

The chain combines TRBV4-1 with TRBJ1-2; TRBD1 matches at 8 bases. The CDR3 loop spans 15 amino acids. V was pared by 2 bases and J by 2 bases, with 4 bases of the junction left unmatched. The germline V gene encodes CDR1 MGHRA and CDR2 YSYEKL. DNA for the CDR3: TGCGCCAGCAGCCAACCGGACAGGGCCAACTATGGCTACACCTTC. Translation: CASSQPDRANYGYTF.

The CDR3 sequence: CSVFFSNYGYTF. CDR3 nucleotides: TGCAGCGTGTTCTTCTCTAACTATGGCTACACCTTC. The chain uses TRBV29-1 and TRBJ1-2; no clear D gene. Per the germline V gene, CDR1 is SQVTM and CDR2 is ANQGSEA. CDR3 size: 12 residues. V lost 6 bases, J lost 0 bases, and 8 bases lay in between.

This clone was seen only a few times. This chain connects TRBV29-1 to TRBJ1-1; a weak D match, TRBD1 (5 bases). Germline CDR1 reads SQVTM; CDR2 reads ANQGSEA. V was clipped by 6 bases and J by 2 bases, with 13 bases between them. The CDR3 is 13 residues long. The CDR3 sequence is CSVKTEFNTEAFF. CDR3 sequence (DNA): TGCAGCGTGAAGACAGAATTCAACACTGAAGCTTTCTTT. The entire variable domain, with the rest obtained from reference TRBV29-1 and TRBJ1-1, is as follows: SAVISQKPSRDICQRGTSLTIQCQVDSQVTMMFWYRQQPGQSLTLIATANQGSEATYESGFVIDKFPISRPNLTFSTLTVSNMSPEDSSIYLCSVKTEFNTEAFFGQGTRLTVV.

This clone has a handful of counts. V is TRBV7-3 and J is TRBJ2-3; a possible D gene is TRBD2 (7 bases). The CDR3 length is 14 residues. Trimming shortened V by 2 bases and J by 6 bases, and 12 bases separated the two germline ends. Looked up from germline, CDR1 is SGHTA and CDR2 is FQGTGA. CDR3 sequence (DNA): TGTGCCAGCAGCTTACGCGGGGGCGAGGATACGCAGTATTTT. Translation: CASSLRGGEDTQYF.